Each of the 30 T cell receptor beta chains below was sequenced from the same sample in a study of human T cells and chemical hapten exposure. Regarding time point: pre-sensitization, week 0. Stated treatment: therapeutic diphenylcyclopropenone sensitization with weekly scalp DPC. Via MiXCR, TCRdb re-called the RACE reads, giving one row per CDR3 protein. Of around 60,000 distinct CDR3 sequences in the sample, around 7% were seen once. Sequencing was performed on whole blood, taken in connection with sensitization to the hapten diphenylcyclopropenone (DPC). The receptors originated from a woman aged 25 to 45 with alopecia areata. Some clones in this sample may be carry-over from other donors' samples.

This clonotype was detected many times. V gene TRBV6-5 combines with J gene TRBJ1-3; possibly TRBD1 for D (5 bases). The CDR3 spans 16 residues. V was trimmed by 5 bases and J by 4 bases, leaving 18 bases between them. The germline gives CDR1 MNHEY, CDR2 SVGAGI. The CDR3 nucleotides are TGTGCCAGCAGTGCCTCGAGCAGGGAAGGCGGAAACACCATATATTTT. Protein sequence: CASSASSREGGNTIYF.

This clonotype was seen at least ten times. V is TRBV30 and J is TRBJ1-1; 7 positions match TRBD1. Germline V gene lookup returns CDR1 GTSNPN and CDR2 SVGIG (reference sequence). This CDR3 has 12 amino acids. V lost 5 bases, J lost 7 bases, and 7 bases stayed unmatched. Here the CDR3 DNA reads TGTGCCTGGTCCGACAGGGCCTATGAAGCTTTCTTT. This encodes CAWSDRAYEAFF.

This clonotype was seen repeatedly, ten times or more. This sequence joins TRBV20-1 and TRBJ2-4; no definite D call. Trimming stripped 7 bases from V and 7 bases from J, with 11 bases between. There are 11 residues in the CDR3. The germline gives CDR1 DFQATT, CDR2 SNEGSKA (reference sequence). In DNA, the CDR3 is TGCAGTGGGAGATTGGGGAACATTCAGTACTTC. Encoded protein: CSGRLGNIQYF.

Ten or more counts support this clonotype. V usage is TRBV25-1 and J usage is TRBJ2-4, with D perhaps TRBD2 (6 bases). Germline V CDR1 and CDR2: MGHDK, SYGVNS. The CDR3 is made up of 14 amino acids. V lost 3 bases, J lost 7 bases, and 13 bases lay in between. CDR3 nucleotides: TGTGCCAGCAGTGATGTCGGAGGGAGGAACATTCAGTACTTC. Translation: CASSDVGGRNIQYF.

This clonotype was seen ten or more times. This chain joins TRBV12-3 or TRBV12-4 and TRBJ2-3; 7 bases map to TRBD2. With V trimmed by 6 bases and J by 2 bases, 5 bases remained unmatched. This CDR3 has 14 amino acids. CDR3: CASRASGDTDTQYF. The CDR3 region has the DNA TGTGCCAGCAGGGCTAGCGGCGACACAGATACGCAGTATTTT.

There are many counts of this clonotype. V is TRBV6-5 and J is TRBJ2-1; weak D call: TRBD2 (6 bases). This CDR3 spans 15 amino acids. The V and J ends lost 0 bases and 4 bases respectively, with 10 bases between them. Germline V gene sequence: CDR1 MNHEY, CDR2 SVGAGI. The CDR3 spells CASSYSGTSYNEQFF. The DNA for the CDR3 is TGTGCCAGCAGTTACTCCGGGACTTCATACAATGAGCAGTTCTTC.

In its sample, this clonotype was seen many times. The chain carries TRBV5-1 and TRBJ2-7, with 9 bases fitting TRBD2. This CDR3 has 14 residues. Per germline, CDR1 SGHRS and CDR2 YFSETQ. Trimming at V came to 5 bases and at J to 4 bases, leaving 7 bases not matched to a gene. CDR3 region: CASRSGLAGYEQYF. In nucleotides, the CDR3 is TGCGCCAGCAGGTCGGGACTAGCAGGTTACGAGCAGTACTTC.

This clonotype has at least ten counts. This chain connects TRBV5-5 to TRBJ1-5, with D hard to call. Trimming cost V 0 bases and J 2 bases, with 6 bases left between them. This CDR3 is 14 amino acids long. Germline V gene data show CDR1 as SGHKS and CDR2 as YYEKEE (reference sequence). The CDR3 is CASSLERGNQPQHF. CDR3 sequence (DNA): TGTGCCAGCAGCTTGGAAAGGGGCAATCAGCCCCAGCATTTT.

This clonotype was seen a few times. The J gene is TRBJ2-2, the V gene TRBV5-5, with D perhaps TRBD2 (6 bases). Germline loops: CDR1 SGHKS, CDR2 YYEKEE (reference sequence). The CDR3 loop spans 15 amino acids. The germline V and J ends were trimmed by 3 bases and 3 bases, with 12 bases remaining between them. CDR3 in amino acids: CASSSTPGDTGELFF. The DNA of the CDR3 is TGTGCCAGCAGCTCCACTCCGGGGGACACCGGGGAGCTGTTTTTT. Full variable domain (missing parts from reference TRBV5-5 and TRBJ2-2): DAGVTQSPTHLIKTRGQQVTLRCSPISGHKSVSWYQQVLGQGPQFIFQYYEKEERGRGNFPDRFSARQFPNYSSELNVNALLLGDSALYLCASSSTPGDTGELFFGEGSRLTVL.

The sample holds a few counts of this clonotype. The rearrangement joins TRBV3-1 to TRBJ1-2, with D maybe TRBD1 (5 bases). CDR3 length: 16 amino acids. Trimming removed 0 bases at V and 0 bases at J, with 11 bases between. CDR1 is LGHDT and CDR2 is YNNKEL in the germline V gene (reference sequence). The CDR3 protein is CASSQDLQDANYGYTF. The CDR3 DNA is TGTGCCAGCAGCCAAGATCTACAGGACGCTAACTATGGCTACACCTTC.

This clonotype came up many times. The rearrangement links TRBV7-9 to TRBJ1-4, with 9 bases identical to TRBD1. The ends lost 4 bases at V and 0 bases at J; junction bases unmatched: 12. This CDR3 has 19 amino acids. CDR1 is SEHNR, CDR2 FQNEAQ, per germline (reference sequence). The CDR3 DNA is TGTGCCAGCAGCTACCGGACAGGGGTTGTCCGGACAACTAATGAAAAACTGTTTTTT. It encodes CASSYRTGVVRTTNEKLFF.

This clonotype was found many times. The V gene is TRBV12-3 or TRBV12-4, the J gene TRBJ2-3; D call uncertain. V was clipped by 6 bases and J by 3 bases, with 10 bases between them. The CDR3 is 13 amino acids. The CDR3 sequence: CASRAGVTDTQYF. Written as DNA, the CDR3 is TGTGCCAGCAGGGCTGGTGTGACAGATACGCAGTATTTT.

This clonotype was counted a few times. The chain has TRBV30 and TRBJ2-1, with 11 bases identical to TRBD2. The ends lost 6 bases at V and 10 bases at J; junction bases unmatched: 14. This CDR3 region has 15 residues. The germline V gene has CDR1 GTSNPN and CDR2 SVGIG (reference sequence). CDR3: CACYSSLAGGQEQFF. In nucleotides, the CDR3 is TGTGCCTGCTATTCAAGCCTAGCGGGGGGTCAAGAGCAGTTCTTC.

This clonotype occurred many times. CDR3 loop: CASSRDGNYGYTF. The CDR3, as DNA: TGTGCCAGCAGTCGGGACGGGAACTATGGCTACACCTTC. The chain links TRBV5-4 to TRBJ1-2; D may be TRBD1 (5 bases). The V end lost 5 bases, the J end lost 2 bases, and 10 bases lay between the germline ends. CDR1 is SGHNT and CDR2 is YYREEE in the germline V gene (reference sequence). This CDR3 comprises 13 residues.

This clonotype was counted many times. J is TRBJ1-1 and V is TRBV11-2; D ambiguous. The CDR3 contains 15 residues. Germline CDR1 reads SGHAT; CDR2 reads FQNNGV. Trimming took off 0 bases at V and 0 bases at J, with 8 bases between the two ends. The CDR3 reads CASSLEWLMNTEAFF. The CDR3 DNA sequence: TGTGCCAGCAGCTTAGAATGGTTGATGAACACTGAAGCTTTCTTT. Full variable domain (remainder filled in from reference TRBV11-2 and TRBJ1-1): EAGVAQSPRYKIIEKRQSVAFWCNPISGHATLYWYQQILGQGPKLLIQFQNNGVVDDSQLPKDRFSAERLKGVDSTLKIQPAKLEDSAVYLCASSLEWLMNTEAFFGQGTRLTVV.

This clonotype was seen repeatedly, ten times or more. The CDR3, as DNA: TGCAGTGCGACGACGCCGGGACAAAAGTTCGAGCAGTACTTC. This translates into CSATTPGQKFEQYF. This sequence joins TRBV20-1 and TRBJ2-7; D is possibly TRBD1 (6 bases). The CDR3 has 14 residues. Germline V gives CDR1 DFQATT, CDR2 SNEGSKA (reference sequence). V lost 6 bases and J lost 6, with 21 bases in between.

There are many counts of this clonotype. V usage is TRBV12-3 or TRBV12-4 and J usage is TRBJ2-3; TRBD2 matches 13 bases. The J segment lost 2 bases and the V segment lost 6 bases, leaving 11 bases of the junction unmatched. The CDR3 loop spans 18 amino acids. DNA of the CDR3: TGTGCCAGCAGCCCCCCGGGACTAGCGGGGCCACCCACAGATACGCAGTATTTT. Protein product: CASSPPGLAGPPTDTQYF.

This clonotype was detected only a few times. J is TRBJ1-1 and V is TRBV6-1; 7 bases are shared with TRBD1. The trim removed 7 bases at V and 1 base at J, leaving 6 bases unmatched. This CDR3 is built from 14 residues. The V gene's germline CDR1 is MNHNS and CDR2 SASEGT. CDR3 sequence: CASITGDTNTEAFF. Written as DNA, the CDR3 is TGTGCCAGCATAACAGGGGACACGAACACTGAAGCTTTCTTT.

This clonotype was recorded at least ten times. The chain recombines TRBV20-1 with TRBJ1-5; D gene unclear. There are 13 residues in the CDR3. V lost 0 bases and J lost 4, with 7 bases in between. Germline V gene data show CDR1 as DFQATT and CDR2 as SNEGSKA (reference sequence). CDR3 DNA sequence: TGCAGTGCTAGAGATATGTGGAATCAGCCCCAGCATTTT. It yields the protein CSARDMWNQPQHF.

Ten or more counts support this clonotype. The V and J genes are TRBV11-2 and TRBJ2-3; D not certain. CDR1 and CDR2 from the germline V gene are SGHAT and FQNNGV. The V gene lost 1 base and the J gene lost 0 bases, with 11 bases spanning the gap. This CDR3 is built from 16 residues. The CDR3 protein is CASSLGGAGSTDTQYF. The CDR3 nucleotides are TGTGCCAGCAGCTTAGGTGGAGCAGGAAGCACAGATACGCAGTATTTT. The full variable domain, rest sourced from reference TRBV11-2 and TRBJ2-3, is EAGVAQSPRYKIIEKRQSVAFWCNPISGHATLYWYQQILGQGPKLLIQFQNNGVVDDSQLPKDRFSAERLKGVDSTLKIQPAKLEDSAVYLCASSLGGAGSTDTQYFGPGTRLTVL.

There are a few counts of this clonotype. The chain joins TRBV5-4 to TRBJ1-5, with TRBD1 identical over 7 bases. J gave up 4 bases and V 2 bases, and 6 bases lay outside the gene matches. Germline V gives CDR1 SGHNT, CDR2 YYREEE (reference sequence). The CDR3 sequence is 15 residues long. CDR3 sequence (DNA): TGTGCCAGCAGCTTCGTGCCGGGACAGAATCAGCCCCAGCATTTT. The encoded protein is CASSFVPGQNQPQHF.

At least ten counts were recorded for this clonotype. V and J are TRBV19 and TRBJ2-2; 8 positions match TRBD2. The length of the CDR3 is 18 residues. Germline V lookup: CDR1 LNHDA, CDR2 SQIVND (reference sequence). Trimming took 5 bases from V and 5 from J; bases not matched to a gene: 16. The chain's CDR3 is CASSSRFISGGGTGELFF. The CDR3 DNA is TGTGCCAGTAGTTCACGCTTCATCTCAGGCGGGGGGACCGGGGAGCTGTTTTTT.

The sample holds many counts of this clonotype. The chain uses TRBV6-6 and TRBJ1-5, with D perhaps matching TRBD1 (6 bases). This CDR3 is 12 amino acids long. Germline values: CDR1 MNHNY, CDR2 SVGAGI (reference sequence). The ends were cut back, 7 bases at V and 4 bases at J, with 8 bases in the middle. DNA for the CDR3: TGTGCCAGCAAGGGGGGTAATCAGCCCCAGCATTTT. Its protein product is CASKGGNQPQHF.

This clonotype was observed many times. The chain employs TRBV20-1 and TRBJ2-2, with TRBD1 as a possible D gene (5 bases). Germline lookup yields CDR1 DFQATT and CDR2 SNEGSKA (reference sequence). V shed 2 bases and J shed 6 bases, with 10 bases lying between them. The CDR3 sequence is 13 residues long. CDR3 sequence reads: CSARPWTPGELFF. The CDR3 DNA reads TGCAGTGCTAGACCGTGGACACCCGGGGAGCTGTTTTTT.

This clonotype showed up many times. J is TRBJ1-2 and V is TRBV2, with D unclear. The CDR3 has 13 residues. Germline V gene sequence: CDR1 SNHLY, CDR2 FYNNEI. V was trimmed by 1 base and J by 3 bases, leaving 6 bases between them. CDR3 nucleotide sequence: TGTGCCAGCAGTGAAGACCCTTACTATGGCTACACCTTC. Translated, it gives CASSEDPYYGYTF.

This clonotype was seen many times. The chain carries TRBV29-1 and TRBJ2-1, with 7 positions matching TRBD1. There are 17 residues in the CDR3. Per germline, CDR1 SQVTM and CDR2 ANQGSEA. Germline trimming cut 6 bases from V and 4 bases from J; bases unmatched to any gene: 18. CDR3 amino acids: CSVATGNRGLLYNEQFF. For the CDR3, the DNA is TGCAGCGTCGCCACAGGTAACAGGGGCCTCCTGTACAATGAGCAGTTCTTC.

This clonotype was detected ten times or more. The V and J genes are TRBV18 and TRBJ1-4; no firm D call. CDR1 KGHSH and CDR2 LQKENI come from the germline V gene. Between the trimmed V and J ends, which lost 3 bases and 0 bases, there was a span of 11 bases. This CDR3 region has 16 residues. The CDR3 DNA reads TGTGCCAGCTCACCGGGCAGGCTTCCAACTAATGAAAAACTGTTTTTT. Its protein is CASSPGRLPTNEKLFF.

Comments on this clonotype: Its ends do not fully match the called genes, so a read error is possible. The chain is built from TRBV29-1 and TRBJ1-1; possibly TRBD1 for D (5 bases). The CDR3 consists of 13 residues. CDR1 and CDR2 (germline): SQVTM, ANQGSEA. In DNA, the CDR3 is TGCAGCTCCCGCGGGGGGGGGAACTCTGAAGCTTTCTTT. This translates into CSSRGGGNSEAFF.

This clonotype was seen only a few times. The chain has TRBV3-1 and TRBJ1-5; D not certain. The length of the CDR3 is 12 residues. V was shortened by 5 bases and J by 6 bases, with 8 bases between the two germline ends. CDR1 and CDR2 (germline): LGHDT, YNNKEL (reference sequence). This CDR3 reads CASSIRGQPQHF. The CDR3 nucleotides read TGTGCCAGCAGCATACGGGGTCAGCCCCAGCATTTT.

This clonotype came up many times. The rearrangement links TRBV6-2 or TRBV6-3 to TRBJ2-4, with D perhaps matching TRBD2 (5 bases). V shed 0 bases and J shed 0 bases, with 9 bases lying between them. Per the germline V gene, CDR1 is MNHEY and CDR2 is SVGEGT. This CDR3 region has 16 residues. In nucleotides, the CDR3 is TGTGCCAGCAGTTACTCCCTGGCGGGAGCCAAAAACATTCAGTACTTC. Translation gives CASSYSLAGAKNIQYF.